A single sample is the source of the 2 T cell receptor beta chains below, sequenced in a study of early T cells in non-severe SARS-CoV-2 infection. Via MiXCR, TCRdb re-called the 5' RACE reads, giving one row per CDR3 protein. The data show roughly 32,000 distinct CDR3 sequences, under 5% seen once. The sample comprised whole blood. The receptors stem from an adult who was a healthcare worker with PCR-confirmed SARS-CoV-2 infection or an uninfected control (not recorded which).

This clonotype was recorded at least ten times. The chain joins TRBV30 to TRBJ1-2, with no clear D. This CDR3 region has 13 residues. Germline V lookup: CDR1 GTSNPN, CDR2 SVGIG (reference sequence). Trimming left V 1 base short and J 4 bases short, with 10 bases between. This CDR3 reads CAWSASRIYGYTF. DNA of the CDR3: TGTGCCTGGAGTGCGAGTAGAATCTATGGCTACACCTTC. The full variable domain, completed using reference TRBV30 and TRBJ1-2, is SQTIHQWPATLVQPVGSPLSLECTVEGTSNPNLYWYRQAAGRGLQLLFYSVGIGQISSEVPQNLSASRPQDRQFILSSKKLLLSDSGFYLCAWSASRIYGYTFGSGTRLTVV.

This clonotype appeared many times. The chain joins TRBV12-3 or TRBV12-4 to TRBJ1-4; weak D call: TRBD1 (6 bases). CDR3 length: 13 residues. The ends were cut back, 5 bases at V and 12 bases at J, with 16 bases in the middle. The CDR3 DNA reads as TGTGCCAGCAGTAAGGACAGACCCCGTCAACTGTTTTTT. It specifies CASSKDRPRQLFF.